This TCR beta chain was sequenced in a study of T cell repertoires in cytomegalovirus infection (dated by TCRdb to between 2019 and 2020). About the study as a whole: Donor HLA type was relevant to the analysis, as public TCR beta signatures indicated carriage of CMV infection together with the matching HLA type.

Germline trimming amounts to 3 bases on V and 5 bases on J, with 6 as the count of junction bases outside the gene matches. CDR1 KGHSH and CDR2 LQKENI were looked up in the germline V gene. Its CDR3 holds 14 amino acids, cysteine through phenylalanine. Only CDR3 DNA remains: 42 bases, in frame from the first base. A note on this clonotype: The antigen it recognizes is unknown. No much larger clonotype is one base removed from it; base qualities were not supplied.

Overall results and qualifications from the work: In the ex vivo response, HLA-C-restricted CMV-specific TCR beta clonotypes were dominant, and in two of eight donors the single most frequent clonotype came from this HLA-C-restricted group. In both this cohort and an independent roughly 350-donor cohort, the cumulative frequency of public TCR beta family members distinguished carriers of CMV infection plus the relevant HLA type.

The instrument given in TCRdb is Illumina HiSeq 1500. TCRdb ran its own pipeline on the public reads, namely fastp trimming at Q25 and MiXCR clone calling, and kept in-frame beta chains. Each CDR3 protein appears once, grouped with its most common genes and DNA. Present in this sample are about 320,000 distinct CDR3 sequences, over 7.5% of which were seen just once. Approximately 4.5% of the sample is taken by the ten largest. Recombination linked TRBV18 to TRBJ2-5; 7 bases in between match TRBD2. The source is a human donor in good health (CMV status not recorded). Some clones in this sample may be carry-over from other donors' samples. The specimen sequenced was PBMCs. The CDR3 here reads CASSPGLGTETQYF. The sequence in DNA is TGTGCCAGCTCACCTGGACTAGGAACGGAGACCCAGTACTTC.